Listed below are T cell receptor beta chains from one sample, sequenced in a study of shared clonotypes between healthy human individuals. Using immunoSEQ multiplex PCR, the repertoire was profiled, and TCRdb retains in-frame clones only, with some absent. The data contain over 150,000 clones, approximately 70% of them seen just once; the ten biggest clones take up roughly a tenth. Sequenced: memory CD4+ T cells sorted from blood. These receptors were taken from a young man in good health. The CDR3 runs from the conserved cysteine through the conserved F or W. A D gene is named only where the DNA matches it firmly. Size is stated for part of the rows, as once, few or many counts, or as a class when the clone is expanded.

CDR3 protein: CASSLSGFRGGGANVLTF; CDR3 DNA: TGTGCCAGCAGTTTATCTGGTTTCAGGGGCGGTGGGGCCAACGTCCTGACTTTC; clone size: .; D gene: .; V gene: TRBV27; J gene: TRBJ2-6
CDR3 protein: CASSYSQAPYGYTF; CDR3 DNA: TGTGCCAGCAGTTACTCCCAGGCCCCCTATGGCTACACCTTC; clone size: .; D gene: .; V gene: TRBV6-6; J gene: TRBJ1-2
CDR3 protein: CAISDNQGMAETQYF; CDR3 DNA: TGTGCCATCAGTGATAACCAGGGTATGGCGGAGACCCAGTACTTC; clone size: .; D gene: .; V gene: TRBV10-3; J gene: TRBJ2-5
CDR3 protein: CASDPGDTEAFF; CDR3 DNA: TGTGCCAGTGATCCCGGGGACACTGAAGCTTTCTTT; clone size: many; D gene: .; V gene: TRBV19; J gene: TRBJ1-1
CDR3 protein: CASSLPRTSADTGELFF; CDR3 DNA: TGTGCCAGCAGCTTACCAAGGACTAGCGCGGACACCGGGGAGCTGTTTTTT; clone size: .; D gene: TRBD2; V gene: TRBV11-2; J gene: TRBJ2-2
CDR3 protein: CASRRGYPEAFF; CDR3 DNA: TGTGCCAGCAGGAGAGGGTACCCTGAAGCTTTCTTT; clone size: .; D gene: .; V gene: TRBV2; J gene: TRBJ1-1
CDR3 protein: CASSIGAPGQGTGELFF; CDR3 DNA: TGTGCCAGTAGTATTGGGGCCCCGGGACAGGGAACCGGGGAGCTGTTTTTT; clone size: .; D gene: TRBD1; V gene: TRBV19; J gene: TRBJ2-2
CDR3 protein: CANLRSGPDRGQETQYF; CDR3 DNA: TGTGCCAACCTTCGCTCTGGGCCGGACAGGGGGCAAGAGACCCAGTACTTC; clone size: few; D gene: TRBD1; V gene: TRBV19; J gene: TRBJ2-5
CDR3 protein: CASSPPRGSGNTGELFF; CDR3 DNA: TGTGCCAGCAGTCCACCCAGGGGTTCGGGGAACACCGGGGAGCTGTTTTTT; clone size: .; D gene: .; V gene: TRBV27; J gene: TRBJ2-2
CDR3 protein: CSVGQKSF; CDR3 DNA: TGCAGCGTGGGACAGAAATCTTTT; clone size: few; D gene: TRBD1; V gene: TRBV20-1; J gene: TRBJ1-4
CDR3 protein: CASIGGISYEQYF; CDR3 DNA: TGTGCCAGCATCGGAGGCATCTCCTACGAGCAGTACTTC; clone size: .; D gene: .; V gene: TRBV2; J gene: TRBJ2-7
CDR3 protein: CASDVGTVYNEQFF; CDR3 DNA: TGTGCCAGCGACGTGGGTACAGTTTACAATGAGCAGTTCTTC; clone size: .; D gene: .; V gene: TRBV2; J gene: TRBJ2-1
CDR3 protein: CASNQRSYNEQFF; CDR3 DNA: TGTGCCAGCAACCAACGCTCCTACAATGAGCAGTTCTTC; clone size: .; D gene: .; V gene: TRBV2; J gene: TRBJ2-1
CDR3 protein: CSVTLTPTEAFF; CDR3 DNA: TGCAGCGTAACTCTTACTCCCACTGAAGCTTTCTTT; clone size: .; D gene: .; V gene: TRBV29-1; J gene: TRBJ1-1
CDR3 protein: CASSYGTGGARTQYF; CDR3 DNA: TGTGCCAGCAGCTACGGGACAGGGGGCGCTCGGACCCAGTACTTC; clone size: .; D gene: TRBD1; V gene: TRBV5-6; J gene: TRBJ2-5
CDR3 protein: CASGLFSGASNYGYTF; CDR3 DNA: TGTGCTAGTGGTTTGTTTTCAGGGGCGAGTAACTATGGCTACACCTTC; clone size: .; D gene: .; V gene: TRBV12-5; J gene: TRBJ1-2
CDR3 protein: CAWNSGRNEQFF; CDR3 DNA: TGTGCCTGGAATTCAGGCAGGAATGAGCAGTTCTTC; clone size: once; D gene: .; V gene: TRBV30; J gene: TRBJ2-1
CDR3 protein: CASGGQQETQYF; CDR3 DNA: TGTGCCAGCGGGGGACAGCAAGAGACCCAGTACTTC; clone size: .; D gene: TRBD1; V gene: TRBV6-5; J gene: TRBJ2-5
CDR3 protein: CASSLSTDTQYF; CDR3 DNA: TGTGCCAGCAGTCTATCGACAGATACGCAGTATTTT; clone size: few; D gene: .; V gene: TRBV11-2; J gene: TRBJ2-3
CDR3 protein: CASGQETQYF; CDR3 DNA: TGCGCCAGCGGCCAAGAGACCCAGTACTTC; clone size: .; D gene: .; V gene: TRBV5-1; J gene: TRBJ2-5
CDR3 protein: CASSIWTGSTTDTQYF; CDR3 DNA: TGTGCCAGCAGCATCTGGACAGGAAGCACCACAGATACGCAGTATTTT; clone size: .; D gene: TRBD1; V gene: TRBV11-2; J gene: TRBJ2-3
CDR3 protein: CASSREGNQPQHF; CDR3 DNA: TGCGCCAGCAGCAGAGAGGGCAATCAGCCCCAGCATTTT; clone size: few; D gene: .; V gene: TRBV5-1; J gene: TRBJ1-5
CDR3 protein: CASSPEYGPYQPQHF; CDR3 DNA: TGTGCCAGCTCACCAGAATACGGCCCGTATCAGCCCCAGCATTTT; clone size: .; D gene: .; V gene: TRBV18; J gene: TRBJ1-5
CDR3 protein: CSGGEQYEQYF; CDR3 DNA: TGCAGTGGAGGGGAACAATACGAGCAGTACTTC; clone size: .; D gene: .; V gene: TRBV20-1; J gene: TRBJ2-7
CDR3 protein: CSAGRGGTGF; CDR3 DNA: TGCAGTGCTGGCAGAGGTGGGACAGGGTTC; clone size: .; D gene: TRBD1; V gene: TRBV20-1; J gene: TRBJ2-7
CDR3 protein: CASRPDRKNTEAFF; CDR3 DNA: TGTGCCAGCAGACCCGACAGAAAGAACACTGAAGCTTTCTTT; clone size: .; D gene: .; V gene: TRBV6-5; J gene: TRBJ1-1
CDR3 protein: CASSPDRAGNQPQHF; CDR3 DNA: TGTGCCAGCTCACCAGACAGGGCTGGCAATCAGCCCCAGCATTTT; clone size: .; D gene: TRBD1; V gene: TRBV18; J gene: TRBJ1-5
CDR3 protein: CASSLGRVLNTEAFF; CDR3 DNA: TGTGCCAGCAGCTTGGGGAGGGTTCTGAACACTGAAGCTTTCTTT; clone size: .; D gene: .; V gene: TRBV5-4; J gene: TRBJ1-1
CDR3 protein: CASSSQGGVGYNEQFF; CDR3 DNA: TGTGCCAGTAGTTCTCAGGGGGGAGTGGGCTACAATGAGCAGTTCTTC; clone size: .; D gene: .; V gene: TRBV19; J gene: TRBJ2-1
CDR3 protein: CAIRDRGDEQYF; CDR3 DNA: TGTGCCATCAGGGACAGGGGCGACGAGCAGTACTTC; clone size: .; D gene: TRBD1; V gene: TRBV2; J gene: TRBJ2-7
CDR3 protein: CASSIYQGSYTF; CDR3 DNA: TGTGCCAGTAGTATTTATCAGGGGTCCTACACCTTC; clone size: .; D gene: .; V gene: TRBV19; J gene: TRBJ1-2
CDR3 protein: CASKAHNEQFF; CDR3 DNA: TGTGCCAGCAAGGCCCACAATGAGCAGTTCTTC; clone size: few; D gene: .; V gene: TRBV28; J gene: TRBJ2-1
CDR3 protein: CASSFPGRIGTEAFF; CDR3 DNA: TGTGCCAGCAGTTTCCCCGGACGGATTGGGACTGAAGCTTTCTTT; clone size: few; D gene: .; V gene: TRBV28; J gene: TRBJ1-1
CDR3 protein: CSVGRDTPTQYF; CDR3 DNA: TGCAGCGTTGGTCGGGACACCCCAACGCAGTATTTT; clone size: once; D gene: .; V gene: TRBV29-1; J gene: TRBJ2-3
CDR3 protein: CASRRGMNTEAFF; CDR3 DNA: TGTGCCAGCAGACGGGGAATGAACACTGAAGCTTTCTTT; clone size: .; D gene: .; V gene: TRBV2; J gene: TRBJ1-1
CDR3 protein: CASSSEDSTNEQFF; CDR3 DNA: TGTGCCAGCAGCTCGGAGGACAGTACGAATGAGCAGTTCTTC; clone size: .; D gene: .; V gene: TRBV7-8; J gene: TRBJ2-1
CDR3 protein: CASSLFATRGTEAFF; CDR3 DNA: TGTGCCAGCAGCTTATTTGCCACGCGCGGCACTGAAGCTTTCTTT; clone size: few; D gene: .; V gene: TRBV7-2; J gene: TRBJ1-1
CDR3 protein: CASSLEGQAKETQYF; CDR3 DNA: TGTGCCAGCAGCTTAGAGGGACAGGCAAAAGAGACCCAGTACTTC; clone size: .; D gene: TRBD1; V gene: TRBV7-9; J gene: TRBJ2-5
CDR3 protein: CASRGTRPDYEQYF; CDR3 DNA: TGTGCCAGCAGGGGGACACGACCCGACTACGAGCAGTACTTC; clone size: .; D gene: .; V gene: TRBV27; J gene: TRBJ2-7
CDR3 protein: CASSEMEYEQFF; CDR3 DNA: TGTGCCAGCAGTGAAATGGAGTATGAGCAGTTCTTC; clone size: many; D gene: .; V gene: TRBV6-1; J gene: TRBJ2-1
CDR3 protein: CASSLGLATTYEQYF; CDR3 DNA: TGTGCCAGCAGCTTGGGGCTAGCGACCACCTACGAGCAGTACTTC; clone size: .; D gene: .; V gene: TRBV5-5; J gene: TRBJ2-7
CDR3 protein: CASSRDLTGELFF; CDR3 DNA: TGTGCCAGCAGTCGGGACCTCACCGGGGAGCTGTTTTTT; clone size: .; D gene: .; V gene: TRBV6-1; J gene: TRBJ2-2
CDR3 protein: CASSLGWLAGELFF; CDR3 DNA: TGTGCCAGCAGTTTAGGGTGGCTCGCCGGGGAGCTGTTTTTT; clone size: .; D gene: .; V gene: TRBV28; J gene: TRBJ2-2
CDR3 protein: CASSLGGLGYEQYF; CDR3 DNA: TGTGCCAGCAGCTTAGGGGGACTAGGTTACGAGCAGTACTTC; clone size: few; D gene: TRBD2; V gene: TRBV7-9; J gene: TRBJ2-7
CDR3 protein: CASSHVTSGGYNEQFF; CDR3 DNA: TGTGCCAGCAGCCACGTCACTAGCGGAGGCTACAATGAGCAGTTCTTC; clone size: .; D gene: TRBD2; V gene: TRBV4-2; J gene: TRBJ2-1
CDR3 protein: CASSLEGARNEQFF; CDR3 DNA: TGCGCCAGCAGCTTGGAGGGCGCCCGCAATGAGCAGTTCTTC; clone size: .; D gene: .; V gene: TRBV5-1; J gene: TRBJ2-1
CDR3 protein: CASSATGTYTGELFF; CDR3 DNA: TGTGCCAGCAGCGCGACCGGGACTTACACCGGGGAGCTGTTTTTT; clone size: .; D gene: .; V gene: TRBV9; J gene: TRBJ2-2
CDR3 protein: CASYGPGDTEAFF; CDR3 DNA: TGCGCCAGCTACGGACCAGGAGACACTGAAGCTTTCTTT; clone size: .; D gene: .; V gene: TRBV10-2; J gene: TRBJ1-1
CDR3 protein: CASSERTGAAYEQYF; CDR3 DNA: TGTGCCAGCAGTGAACGGACAGGGGCAGCCTACGAGCAGTACTTC; clone size: .; D gene: TRBD1; V gene: TRBV6-1; J gene: TRBJ2-7
CDR3 protein: CASSFPSGIEQYF; CDR3 DNA: TGTGCCAGCAGCTTTCCCTCAGGTATCGAGCAGTACTTC; clone size: .; D gene: .; V gene: TRBV7-2; J gene: TRBJ2-7
CDR3 protein: CASSYGTGTPLGEQFF; CDR3 DNA: TGTGCCAGCAGCTACGGCACCGGGACCCCATTAGGTGAGCAGTTCTTC; clone size: .; D gene: .; V gene: TRBV11-3; J gene: TRBJ2-1
CDR3 protein: CASSLGIQVSYEQYF; CDR3 DNA: TGCGCCAGCAGCTTAGGGATTCAAGTCTCCTACGAGCAGTACTTC; clone size: few; D gene: .; V gene: TRBV5-1; J gene: TRBJ2-7
CDR3 protein: CASSVSTSGSYEQYF; CDR3 DNA: TGTGCCAGCAGTGTTTCGACTAGCGGATCCTACGAGCAGTACTTC; clone size: few; D gene: TRBD2; V gene: TRBV6-1; J gene: TRBJ2-7
CDR3 protein: CASSTESELTYNEQFF; CDR3 DNA: TGCGCCAGCAGCACAGAGAGCGAGCTCACCTACAATGAGCAGTTCTTC; clone size: few; D gene: .; V gene: TRBV5-1; J gene: TRBJ2-1
CDR3 protein: CASSYRRDRVPYNEQFF; CDR3 DNA: TGTGCCAGCAGTTACCGGCGCGACAGGGTACCCTACAATGAGCAGTTCTTC; clone size: .; D gene: TRBD1; V gene: TRBV28; J gene: TRBJ2-1
CDR3 protein: CASSAPGQGVDEQFF; CDR3 DNA: TGTGCCAGCAGTGCGCCGGGACAGGGTGTGGATGAGCAGTTCTTC; clone size: .; D gene: TRBD1; V gene: TRBV27; J gene: TRBJ2-1
CDR3 protein: CASTWGGEQFF; CDR3 DNA: TGTGCCAGCACCTGGGGTGGGGAGCAGTTCTTC; clone size: few; D gene: .; V gene: TRBV27; J gene: TRBJ2-1
CDR3 protein: CASRTVRSSYEQYF; CDR3 DNA: TGTGCCAGCAGGACGGTGAGGAGCTCCTACGAGCAGTACTTC; clone size: few; D gene: .; V gene: TRBV6-5; J gene: TRBJ2-7
CDR3 protein: CASSELRGAGELFF; CDR3 DNA: TGCGCCAGCAGTGAGCTCCGGGGGGCCGGGGAGCTGTTTTTT; clone size: .; D gene: TRBD2; V gene: TRBV10-1; J gene: TRBJ2-2